These 24 T cell receptor beta chains were sequenced from one sample in a study of T cells in narcolepsy. The protocol was immunoSEQ multiplex PCR, while the TCRdb copy is restricted to in-frame clones and leaves out a portion. Of roughly 30,000 clones in the sample, about four fifths were seen once. The sample consisted of memory (CD45RA-) CD4+ T cells from blood. The receptors stem from a human donor in good health.

The chain is built from TRBV5-1 and TRBJ1-2; D perhaps matches TRBD1 (6 bases). V lost 2 bases and J 8 bases, leaving 13 bases between the germline ends. The CDR3 covers 13 residues. Germline assignment: CDR1 SGHRS and CDR2 YFSETQ. CDR3 DNA sequence: TGCGCCAGCAGCTTTGCGTCAGGGGAAGGCTACACCTTC. Encoded protein: CASSFASGEGYTF.

The chain uses TRBV27 and TRBJ2-7, with D perhaps TRBD1 or TRBD2 (5 bases each). V gave up 9 bases and J gave up 2 bases, with 11 bases separating them. The CDR3 loop spans 12 amino acids. Germline V gene data show CDR1 as MNHEY and CDR2 as SMNVEV (reference sequence). CDR3: CARGWGTYEQYF. CDR3 sequence (DNA): TGTGCCAGGGGGTGGGGGACCTACGAGCAGTACTTC.

The CDR3 spells CAWRGGSRGTQYF. Written as DNA, the CDR3 is TGTGCCTGGAGGGGAGGGAGCCGGGGGACCCAGTACTTC. V usage is TRBV30 and J usage is TRBJ2-5; TRBD2 aligns across 7 bases. This CDR3 comprises 13 residues. The germline V gene has CDR1 GTSNPN and CDR2 SVGIG (reference sequence). V shed 3 bases, J shed 7 bases, and the junction held 8 bases outside the gene matches.

This chain uses TRBV28 with TRBJ1-4, with D possibly matching TRBD1 (5 bases). Germline lookup yields CDR1 MDHEN and CDR2 SYDVKM. The CDR3 is made up of 13 amino acids. The V gene lost 7 bases and the J gene lost 4 bases, with 10 bases spanning the gap. This CDR3 is CASTGLDNEKLFF. The CDR3, as DNA: TGTGCCAGCACAGGGTTGGATAATGAAAAACTGTTTTTT.

The rearrangement joins TRBV7-2 to TRBJ1-6; 8 bases map to TRBD1. The CDR3 contains 17 residues. V lost 2 bases and J lost 7; bases outside the gene matches: 10. The germline V gene has CDR1 SGHTA and CDR2 FQGNSA. Here the CDR3 DNA reads TGTGCCAGCAGCTTATCTTGGCGTAGGACAGGGAATTCACCCCTCCACTTT. Amino acid sequence: CASSLSWRRTGNSPLHF.

The chain combines TRBV27 with TRBJ2-7; D possibly corresponds to TRBD2 (7 bases). Looked up from germline, CDR1 is MNHEY and CDR2 is SMNVEV (reference sequence). V lost 6 bases, J lost 0 bases, and 15 bases lay in between. The CDR3 contains 15 residues. Here the CDR3 DNA reads TGTGCCAGCAGCCTCGGCGGGGGCACCTCCTACGAGCAGTACTTC. It translates to CASSLGGGTSYEQYF.

The V and J genes are TRBV7-2 and TRBJ2-5, with D unresolved. Trimming shortened V by 5 bases and J by 7 bases, and 17 bases separated the two germline ends. This CDR3 spans 14 amino acids. The germline V gene has CDR1 SGHTA and CDR2 FQGNSA. This CDR3 reads CASSKQYLGGTQYF. CDR3 nucleotides: TGTGCCAGCAGCAAACAATACTTGGGCGGGACCCAGTACTTC.

The chain links TRBV5-1 to TRBJ1-4; TRBD1 is a possible D gene (5 bases). Germline V gene sequence: CDR1 SGHRS, CDR2 YFSETQ. This CDR3 has 15 residues. V lost 7 bases and J lost 1, with 14 bases in between. The CDR3: CASGVSGGTNEKLFF. The CDR3 nucleotides are TGCGCCAGCGGGGTTTCTGGGGGAACTAATGAAAAACTGTTTTTT.

The table lists this clone with a few counts. The chain combines TRBV4-1 with TRBJ1-3; D unclear. The CDR3 is made up of 18 amino acids. The germline V gene has CDR1 MGHRA and CDR2 YSYEKL. Trimming took 2 bases from V and 0 from J, leaving 17 bases between them. CDR3 residues: CASSQPGLTYRSGNTIYF. The CDR3 coding sequence is TGCGCCAGCAGCCAACCCGGACTTACTTACCGCTCTGGAAACACCATATATTTT.

The chain has TRBV5-1 and TRBJ1-6, with D tentatively TRBD1 (5 bases). V lost 3 bases, J lost 6 bases, and 13 bases lay in between. CDR1 SGHRS and CDR2 YFSETQ come from the germline V gene. This CDR3 spans 15 amino acids. CDR3 coding DNA: TGCGCCAGCAGCTCCGGGACGGAGACTAATTCACCCCTCCACTTT. This encodes CASSSGTETNSPLHF. Looking up the rest from reference TRBV5-1 and TRBJ1-6 gives the full variable domain: KAGVTQTPRYLIKTRGQQVTLSCSPISGHRSVSWYQQTPGQGLQFLFEYFSETQRNKGNFPGRFSGRQFSNSRSEMNVSTLELGDSALYLCASSSGTETNSPLHFGNGTRLTVT.

As regards this clone: One end of the junction fails to match germline, which may point to a read error. The chain employs TRBV6-5 and TRBJ1-6; no reliable D call. The CDR3 totals 13 residues. Germline V gives CDR1 MNHEY, CDR2 SVGAGI. CDR3 sequence reads: CASSDSNHGVLHF. CDR3 sequence (DNA): TGTGCCAGCAGTGACTCCAATCATGGGGTCCTCCACTTT.

The gene calls are TRBV30 and TRBJ1-2, with D tentatively TRBD1 (5 bases). V lost 5 bases and J 4 bases, leaving 14 bases between the germline ends. CDR3 length: 13 amino acids. Germline CDR1 reads GTSNPN; CDR2 reads SVGIG (reference sequence). The CDR3 loop is CAWYGTGPYGYTF. The CDR3, as DNA: TGTGCCTGGTACGGGACCGGACCCTATGGCTACACCTTC.

V and J are TRBV2 and TRBJ2-5; 7 bases are shared with TRBD1. V was clipped by 6 bases and J by 4 bases; unmatched bases: 17. Germline V gene data show CDR1 as SNHLY and CDR2 as FYNNEI. The CDR3 sequence is 17 residues long. Here the CDR3 reads CASSVSSGTVSRETQYF. The CDR3, as DNA: TGTGCCAGCAGCGTCTCCTCCGGGACAGTCTCCCGAGAGACCCAGTACTTC.

V usage is TRBV5-5 and J usage is TRBJ2-7; D possibly corresponds to TRBD2 (6 bases). The CDR3 runs 15 residues. Trimming left V 0 bases short and J 2 bases short, with 12 bases between. Germline V lookup: CDR1 SGHKS, CDR2 YYEKEE (reference sequence). The chain's CDR3 is CASSLAFAGTYEQYF. DNA for the CDR3: TGTGCCAGCAGCTTGGCGTTTGCGGGAACCTACGAGCAGTACTTC.

V and J are TRBV7-9 and TRBJ2-5; no clear D. The J call may be incorrect, as the DNA end agrees better with TRBJ2-7. CDR1 and CDR2 from the germline V gene are SEHNR and FQNEAQ (reference sequence). The CDR3 runs to 13 residues. The CDR3 reads CASRNDGSYEQYF. The CDR3 nucleotides are TGTGCCAGCAGAAACGACGGGTCCTACGAGCAGTACTTC.

This sequence joins TRBV6-4 and TRBJ2-5, with a tentative D call TRBD2 (7 bases). TRBJ2-7 matches the DNA end more closely, so the J call is doubtful. Germline CDR1 reads MRHNA; CDR2 reads SNTAGT. The CDR3 contains 13 residues. The CDR3 is CASSPREGDEQYF. CDR3 nucleotides: TGTGCCAGCAGCCCAAGGGAGGGGGACGAGCAGTACTTC.

CDR3 amino acids: CASSLDRVSNQPQHF. As DNA, the CDR3 is TGTGCCAGCAGCTTAGACAGGGTGAGCAATCAGCCCCAGCATTTT. The chain is built from TRBV7-9 and TRBJ1-5, with D possibly TRBD1 on 6 matching bases. The V gene's germline CDR1 is SEHNR and CDR2 FQNEAQ (reference sequence). Trimming stripped 1 base from V and 1 base from J, with 8 bases between. This CDR3 has 15 residues.

The V gene is TRBV7-2, the J gene TRBJ1-5; a possible D gene is TRBD1 (5 bases). Trimming left V 3 bases short and J 6 bases short, with 18 bases between. The CDR3 consists of 16 residues. Per germline, CDR1 SGHTA and CDR2 FQGNSA. CDR3 DNA sequence: TGTGCCAGCAGCTTCCAAGGGACGGCCACATCTCAGCCCCAGCATTTT. Translated: CASSFQGTATSQPQHF.

The chain recombines TRBV5-1 with TRBJ1-3, with 7 bases that match TRBD1. CDR1 and CDR2 (germline): SGHRS, YFSETQ. J was trimmed by 3 bases and V by 4 bases; bases with no gene match: 4. This CDR3 has 14 amino acids. For the CDR3, the DNA is TGCGCCAGCAGCAAGGGGGCGAGTGGAAACACCATATATTTT. Amino acids: CASSKGASGNTIYF. Based on the CDR3 plus reference TRBV5-1 and TRBJ1-3, the full variable domain is KAGVTQTPRYLIKTRGQQVTLSCSPISGHRSVSWYQQTPGQGLQFLFEYFSETQRNKGNFPGRFSGRQFSNSRSEMNVSTLELGDSALYLCASSKGASGNTIYFGEGSWLTVV.

The V call is TRBV7-9, the J call TRBJ2-1; maybe TRBD2 (6 bases). CDR1 and CDR2 from the germline V gene are SEHNR and FQNEAQ (reference sequence). V was clipped by 5 bases and J by 2 bases, with 16 bases between them. CDR3 length equals 16 residues. The CDR3 sequence is CASSPLGGRTYNEQFF. The DNA for the CDR3 is TGTGCCAGCAGCCCTCTCGGGGGAAGGACCTACAATGAGCAGTTCTTC.

In its sample, this clone was seen a few times. The chain is built from TRBV6-5 and TRBJ2-7, with 9 bases aligning to TRBD1. Germline values: CDR1 MNHEY, CDR2 SVGAGI. After removal of 6 bases from V and 3 bases from J, the junction contained 6 bases not matched to a gene. This CDR3 comprises 14 residues. As DNA, the CDR3 is TGTGCCAGCAGCAGGACAGGGGTCAACTACGAGCAGTACTTC. Protein product: CASSRTGVNYEQYF.

V is TRBV29-1 and J is TRBJ1-2; TRBD1 is a possible D gene (6 bases). The CDR3 totals 15 residues. Germline V gene data show CDR1 as SQVTM and CDR2 as ANQGSEA. Trimming left V 6 bases short and J 8 bases short, with 25 bases between. Written as DNA, the CDR3 is TGCAGCGTGAGGGAAGGCGGCAGGGGAGCTGCAGGCTACACCTTC. Translated: CSVREGGRGAAGYTF.

The V gene is TRBV19, the J gene TRBJ1-5, with no clear D. The CDR3 is 18 amino acids. Germline loops: CDR1 LNHDA, CDR2 SQIVND (reference sequence). V lost 10 bases, J lost 0 bases, and 25 bases lay in between. The CDR3 bases are TGTGCCACCGCAGACGAACAAATTTCATACCGTAGCAATCAGCCCCAGCATTTT. Amino acid sequence: CATADEQISYRSNQPQHF.

The V gene is TRBV9, the J gene TRBJ2-2; the match to TRBD2 covers 8 bases. Trimming at V came to 0 bases and at J to 5 bases, leaving 15 bases not matched to a gene. CDR3 length: 19 amino acids. From germline, CDR1 is SGDLS and CDR2 YYNGEE. The DNA of the CDR3 is TGTGCCAGCAGCGTAGCGGCCAGCGGGAGCCGAACACCTACCGGGGAGCTGTTTTTT. It is translated as CASSVAASGSRTPTGELFF.